The sequence of this TCR beta chain was determined in a study of CD4 T cell repertoires in COVID-19. Germline V gene lookup returns CDR1 MNHEY and CDR2 SVGAGI. The CDR3 contains 15 residues. The trim removed 6 bases at V and 2 bases at J, leaving 6 bases unmatched. Study conclusions and caveats: SARS-CoV and/or HKU1 spike cultures shared between roughly 7 and 28% of SARS-CoV-2 clonotypes.

Sequencing used immunoSEQ multiplex PCR; TCRdb keeps in-frame clones, though not all of them. The sample yields fewer than 100,000 clones, 83% seen once. Comments on this clone: The target antigen is unknown.

The chain carries TRBV6-5 and TRBJ2-3; TRBD1 aligns across 9 bases. This sequence was found in a human donor who had COVID-19. This specimen was CD4+ T cells from peripheral blood, taken after recovery from COVID-19. In nucleotides, the CDR3 is TGTGCCAGCAGATGGGACAGGGAGAACACAGATACGCAGTATTTT. Protein sequence: CASRWDRENTDTQYF.